In its sample, the clone carrying this T cell receptor beta chain was seen a few times. What it binds is not known. Researchers prepared the TCRbeta library using unique molecular identifiers, the study reports. MiXCR was run by TCRdb on the PCR reads, yielding one entry per CDR3 protein. The sample has approximately 800,000 distinct CDR3 sequences; 15% to 20% are singletons. This sample is drawn from a study of T-cell reconstitution after alpha-beta-depleted transplantation in children. Germline CDR1 and CDR2: SGHKS and YYEKEE (reference sequence). The CDR3 is 13 amino acids. Trimming shortened V by 2 bases and J by 7 bases, and 13 bases separated the two germline ends. Findings and limits, study-wide: For some patients, TCRbeta diversity was high at day 60 because of recipient T cells and thymic progenitors that survived. Expanded graft clones, several hundred of them, were reportedly the source of alpha-beta T cells about two months after transplant. A year post-transplant, T-cell counts and diversity derived mostly from newly produced T cells.

The TCR originated in a male patient aged 5 to 17 who had a stem cell transplant for acute lymphoblastic leukemia, so the T cells may come from the graft donor. Specimen: PBMCs, mostly from graft donor cells, collected 360 days after TCRalphabeta/CD19-depleted stem cell transplant. The V gene is TRBV5-5, the J gene TRBJ2-7, with a weak D call TRBD2 (5 bases). CDR3 loop: CASSFRGNGEQYF. The CDR3 nucleotides are TGTGCCAGCAGCTTCAGAGGGAACGGTGAGCAGTACTTC.